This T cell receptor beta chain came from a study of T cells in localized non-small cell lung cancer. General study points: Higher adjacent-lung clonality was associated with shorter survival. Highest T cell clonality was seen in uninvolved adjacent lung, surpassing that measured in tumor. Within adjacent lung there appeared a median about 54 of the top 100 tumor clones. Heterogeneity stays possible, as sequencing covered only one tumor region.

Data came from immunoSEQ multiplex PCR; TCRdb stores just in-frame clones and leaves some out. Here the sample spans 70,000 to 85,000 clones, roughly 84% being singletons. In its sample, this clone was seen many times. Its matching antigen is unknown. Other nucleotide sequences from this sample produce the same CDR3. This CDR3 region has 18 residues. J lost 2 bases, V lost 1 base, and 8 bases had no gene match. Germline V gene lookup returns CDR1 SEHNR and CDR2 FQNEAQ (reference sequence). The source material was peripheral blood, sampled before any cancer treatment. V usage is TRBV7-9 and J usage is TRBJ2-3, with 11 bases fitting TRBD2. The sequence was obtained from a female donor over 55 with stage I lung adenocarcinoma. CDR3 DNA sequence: TGTGCCAGCAGCTTAGGGGGACTAGCGGCAAGCAACACAGATACGCAGTATTTT. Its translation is CASSLGGLAASNTDTQYF. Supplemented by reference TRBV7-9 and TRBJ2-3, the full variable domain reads DTGVSQNPRHKITKRGQNVTFRCDPISEHNRLYWYRQTLGQGPEFLTYFQNEAQLEKSRLLSDRFSAERPKGSFSTLEIQRTEQGDSAMYLCASSLGGLAASNTDTQYFGPGTRLTVL.